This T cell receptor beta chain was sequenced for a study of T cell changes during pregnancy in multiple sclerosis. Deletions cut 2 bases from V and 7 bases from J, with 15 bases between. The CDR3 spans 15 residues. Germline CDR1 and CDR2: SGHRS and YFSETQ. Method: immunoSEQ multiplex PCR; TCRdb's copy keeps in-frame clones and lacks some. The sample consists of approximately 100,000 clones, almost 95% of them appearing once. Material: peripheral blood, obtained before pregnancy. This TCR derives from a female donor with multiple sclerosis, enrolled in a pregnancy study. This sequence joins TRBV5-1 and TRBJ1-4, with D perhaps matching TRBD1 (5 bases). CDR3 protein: CASSFRPRVSEKLFF. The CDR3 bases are TGCGCCAGCAGCTTTAGGCCCAGGGTCAGTGAAAAACTGTTTTTT.